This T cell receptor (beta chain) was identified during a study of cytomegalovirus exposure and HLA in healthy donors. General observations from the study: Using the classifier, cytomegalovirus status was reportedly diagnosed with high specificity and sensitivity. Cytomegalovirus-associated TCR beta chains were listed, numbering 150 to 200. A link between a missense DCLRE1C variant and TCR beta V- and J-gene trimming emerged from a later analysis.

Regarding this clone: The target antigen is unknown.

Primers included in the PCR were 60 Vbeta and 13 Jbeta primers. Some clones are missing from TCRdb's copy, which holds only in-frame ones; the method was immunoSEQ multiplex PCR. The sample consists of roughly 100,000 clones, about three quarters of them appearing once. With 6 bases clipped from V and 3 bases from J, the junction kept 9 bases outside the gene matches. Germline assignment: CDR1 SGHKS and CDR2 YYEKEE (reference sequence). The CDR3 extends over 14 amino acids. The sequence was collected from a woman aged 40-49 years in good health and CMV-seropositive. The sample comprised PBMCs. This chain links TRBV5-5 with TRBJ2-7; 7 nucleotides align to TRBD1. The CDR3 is CASNAPGQSYEQYF. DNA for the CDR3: TGTGCCAGCAACGCGCCGGGACAGAGCTACGAGCAGTACTTC.